The 8 T cell receptor beta chains below all came from one sample that was sequenced in a study of blood T cell repertoires in COVID-19. Libraries were prepared by immunoSEQ multiplex PCR; TCRdb keeps only in-frame clonotypes and omits some of them. The sample holds roughly 80,000 clones, roughly 88% seen once. The sample was peripheral blood. These receptors all come from a man aged 50 to 59 with active COVID-19.

The chain has TRBV5-4 and TRBJ1-1; D not certain. Trimming shortened V by 2 bases and J by 2 bases, and 4 bases separated the two germline ends. Germline CDR1 and CDR2: SGHNT and YYREEE (reference sequence). The CDR3 is 12 amino acids. CDR3 bases: TGTGCCAGCAGCTTTCTAAACACTGAAGCTTTCTTT. Translation gives CASSFLNTEAFF.

The chain joins TRBV2 to TRBJ1-4, with unresolved D. CDR1 and CDR2 (germline): SNHLY, FYNNEI. Trimming shortened V by 5 bases and J by 8 bases, and 15 bases separated the two germline ends. This CDR3 has 14 amino acids. This chain's CDR3 is CASSLDPPAEKLFF. CDR3 coding DNA: TGTGCCAGCAGTCTAGACCCGCCCGCGGAAAAACTGTTTTTT.

This clone has a handful of counts. The V gene is TRBV15, the J gene TRBJ1-4; D is unresolved. With 5 bases removed from V and 8 bases from J, the gap between germline ends came to 12 bases. The germline V gene has CDR1 LNHNV and CDR2 YYDKDF (reference sequence). CDR3 length: 13 residues. DNA of the CDR3: TGTGCCACCAGCGGCGGGAGGGCCGAAAAACTGTTTTTT. It codes for CATSGGRAEKLFF.

The chain joins TRBV7-2 to TRBJ1-4, with D perhaps TRBD1 (6 bases). This CDR3 spans 14 amino acids. Trimming shortened V by 1 base and J by 3 bases, and 6 bases separated the two germline ends. Germline V gene lookup returns CDR1 SGHTA and CDR2 FQGNSA. For the CDR3, the DNA is TGTGCCAGCAGCTTAGACAGGGCTAATGAAAAACTGTTTTTT. It encodes CASSLDRANEKLFF.

This chain joins TRBV28 and TRBJ1-2; 7 positions agree with TRBD1. Germline trimming cut 7 bases from V and 5 bases from J; bases unmatched to any gene: 10. This CDR3 spans 14 amino acids. Germline V gene data show CDR1 as MDHEN and CDR2 as SYDVKM. In DNA form, the CDR3 reads TGTGCCAGCACATCTCCGGGACAGACATATGGCTACACCTTC. This gives the protein CASTSPGQTYGYTF.

The chain has TRBV28 and TRBJ2-3, with TRBD1 identical over 9 bases. Germline CDR1 and CDR2: MDHEN and SYDVKM. The CDR3 consists of 16 residues. Trimming took 5 bases from V and 2 from J; bases not matched to a gene: 8. The CDR3 DNA reads as TGTGCCAGCAGTACCGGGACAGGGTACCACACAGATACGCAGTATTTT. Translated: CASSTGTGYHTDTQYF.

This chain connects TRBV4-3 to TRBJ1-2, with TRBD1 matching 8 bases. Trimming cost V 1 base and J 5 bases; bases outside gene matches: 9. The CDR3 has 16 residues. The germline V gene encodes CDR1 LGHNA and CDR2 YSLEER. This CDR3 reads CASSQGPGQVMYGYTF. The CDR3 DNA reads TGCGCCAGCAGCCAAGGGCCGGGACAGGTGATGTATGGCTACACCTTC.

The chain recombines TRBV4-1 with TRBJ2-7; TRBD2 might be the D (5 bases). The CDR3 contains 16 residues. Trimming removed 2 bases from V and 0 bases from J, with 14 bases in between. The germline V gene encodes CDR1 MGHRA and CDR2 YSYEKL. In DNA form, the CDR3 reads TGCGCCAGCAGCCAAACTACGGGGTCTATCTCCTACGAGCAGTACTTC. It translates to CASSQTTGSISYEQYF.